This T cell receptor beta chain was sequenced during a study of blood T cell repertoires in COVID-19. TCRdb's table, derived via immunoSEQ multiplex PCR, lists solely in-frame clones and lacks some. The table records approximately 140,000 clones, roughly 84% of them present only once. The cohort comprised adults aged about 18 to 100 years residing in about 25 US areas. Clinical history as reported by participants underpinned cohort assignment. The TCR sequence derives from a woman in her forties or fifties who had been exposed to COVID-19. Sequenced sample: PBMCs or T cells enriched from blood (not recorded which).

The CDR3, as DNA: TGTGCCAGCAGCCTTGGACTTTACACTGAAGCTTTCTTT. As protein: CASSLGLYTEAFF. This chain links TRBV11-2 with TRBJ1-1, with D unresolved. Germline lookup yields CDR1 SGHAT and CDR2 FQNNGV. The CDR3 spans 13 residues. V lost 5 bases and J 3 bases, leaving 10 bases between the germline ends.